A selection of T cell receptor beta chains follows, all from one sample in a study of OX40 agonist ivuxolimab in advanced cancers. This table comes from immunoSEQ multiplex PCR, and its TCRdb copy is limited to in-frame clones, with some not included. The top ten clones hold 0.31% of a sample with about 94,000 clones, around 87% of them seen once. This sample comprised CD4+ or CD8+ T cells sorted from blood, obtained in a trial of the OX40 agonist ivuxolimab. Source of these receptors: an adult with an advanced solid tumor such as melanoma, head and neck, liver or kidney cancer. CDR3s include the opening cysteine and the closing phenylalanine or tryptophan. D genes are given only for firm matches. The size field is filled for only some rows; it gives once, few, many or a size class.

J gene | D gene | V gene | clone size | CDR3 DNA | CDR3 protein
TRBJ1-4 | NA | TRBV6-1 | NA | TGTGCCAGCAACGAAGCCGGGGGGCCAAATGAAAAACTGTTTTTT | CASNEAGGPNEKLFF
TRBJ1-4 | NA | TRBV9 | NA | TGTGCCAGCAGCTCTGGGGGAGCTAATGAAAAACTGTTTTTT | CASSSGGANEKLFF
TRBJ1-5 | TRBD1 | TRBV7-2 | NA | TGTGCCAGCAAGGACAGGTCTAGCAATCAGCCCCAGCATTTT | CASKDRSSNQPQHF
TRBJ1-1 | TRBD1 | TRBV27 | NA | TGTGCCAGCAGTTTCCTTACGACAGGGCCTTGGACTGAAGCTTTCTTT | CASSFLTTGPWTEAFF
TRBJ2-7 | TRBD2 | TRBV4-1 | NA | TGCGCCAGCAGCCAAGATCGCTCTAGCGGGGTCCCCTACGAGCAGTACTTC | CASSQDRSSGVPYEQYF
TRBJ1-6 | TRBD1 | TRBV2 | NA | TGTGCCAGCAGTAGGGACAGGATTAATTCACCCCTCCACTTT | CASSRDRINSPLHF
TRBJ2-3 | TRBD2 | TRBV6-1 | NA | TGTGCCAGCAGTGAAGAGGCTAGCGGGGGGCGAAATACGCAGTATTTT | CASSEEASGGRNTQYF
TRBJ2-7 | NA | TRBV29-1 | NA | TGCAGCGTTGGGACTTCCACGGAGCAGTACTTC | CSVGTSTEQYF
TRBJ1-3 | NA | TRBV6-1 | NA | TGTGCCAGCAGGGACAGCTCTGGAAACACCATATATTTT | CASRDSSGNTIYF
TRBJ2-3 | NA | TRBV19 | NA | TGTGCCAGTGCCCTCCTCCCCGGAGATACGCAGTATTTT | CASALLPGDTQYF
TRBJ2-7 | TRBD1 | TRBV5-5 | few | TGTGCCAGCAGCCCCCCCGGACAGGGGGGACGGCTACCCTACTTC | CASSPPGQGGRLPYF
TRBJ1-5 | NA | TRBV5-1 | NA | TGCGCCAGCAGCTTGAGATGGGATCAGCCCCAGCATTTT | CASSLRWDQPQHF
TRBJ2-7 | NA | TRBV5-1 | NA | TGCGCCAGCAGCCCGAGACAGCGAGACTACGAGCAGTACTTC | CASSPRQRDYEQYF
TRBJ2-5 | TRBD2 | TRBV9 | NA | TGTGCCAGCAGCGTTAGCGGGGGGGCCTGGGAGACCCAGTACTTC | CASSVSGGAWETQYF
TRBJ2-5 | NA | TRBV5-6 | once | TGTGCCAGCAGTAAAGAAGGACAAGAGACCCAGTACTTC | CASSKEGQETQYF
TRBJ1-3 | NA | TRBV4-1 | NA | TGCGCCAGCAGCGTCGGGCGGGACTCTGGAAACACCATATATTTT | CASSVGRDSGNTIYF
TRBJ2-1 | TRBD2 | TRBV19 | NA | TGTGCCAGTAGTCCGGGACTAGCGGGGTCGAGCTCCTACAATGAGCAGTTCTTC | CASSPGLAGSSSYNEQFF
TRBJ1-5 | NA | TRBV4-1 | few | TGCGCCAGCAGCCTCCAGGAGAATCAGCCCCAGCATTTT | CASSLQENQPQHF
TRBJ2-1 | TRBD1 | TRBV7-9 | NA | TGTGCCAGCAGCCGAACTGGGACAGGGCCTTACAATGAGCAGTTCTTC | CASSRTGTGPYNEQFF
TRBJ1-1 | NA | TRBV27 | NA | TGTGCCAGCAGTTTATTAGGGCGGCCTGAAGCTTTCTTT | CASSLLGRPEAFF